Following are 19 T cell receptor beta chains from one sample sequenced in a study of shared clonotypes between healthy human individuals. Sequencing used immunoSEQ multiplex PCR; TCRdb keeps in-frame clones, though not all of them. The table records hundreds of thousands of clones, 90% to 96% of them present only once. Sequencing used naive CD4+ T cells sorted from blood. The subset denotes: CD45RA+ positively selected. The source is a woman aged 25 to 39 in good health.

The gene calls are TRBV6-6 and TRBJ2-7, with 13 bases that match TRBD2. The trim removed 5 bases at V and 7 bases at J, leaving 11 bases unmatched. Germline loops: CDR1 MNHNY, CDR2 SVGAGI (reference sequence). This CDR3 has 16 amino acids. Written as DNA, the CDR3 is TGTGCCAGCAGTGGACTAGCGGGAGTACCCAACCTGGAGCAGTACTTC. This translates into CASSGLAGVPNLEQYF.

The gene calls are TRBV7-2 and TRBJ2-5, with D possibly called TRBD1 or TRBD2 (5 bases each). TRBJ2-7 explains the end of the DNA better; the J call may be wrong. The germline CDR1 and CDR2 sequences are SGHTA and FQGNSA. The CDR3 covers 17 residues. CDR3 amino acids: CASTARARDPFSYEQYF. The CDR3, as DNA: TGTGCCAGCACCGCCCGAGCCCGGGACCCGTTCTCCTACGAGCAGTACTTC.

The sample holds a few counts of this clone. The gene calls are TRBV2 and TRBJ1-1; TRBD1 matches 7 bases. The CDR3 is 14 amino acids. V lost 8 bases and J lost 2; bases outside the gene matches: 8. The germline CDR1 and CDR2 sequences are SNHLY and FYNNEI. In DNA form, the CDR3 reads TGTGCCAGCTCCTCTGACAGGGTAAACACTGAAGCTTTCTTT. It encodes CASSSDRVNTEAFF.

The V and J genes are TRBV28 and TRBJ2-7; TRBD2 matches at 7 bases. The CDR3 contains 13 residues. Germline CDR1 MDHEN, CDR2 SYDVKM. Trimming at V came to 8 bases and at J to 5 bases, leaving 9 bases not matched to a gene. The CDR3 loop is CASEAGVGNEQYF. The DNA of the CDR3 is TGTGCCAGCGAGGCGGGAGTGGGTAACGAGCAGTACTTC.

V usage is TRBV19 and J usage is TRBJ1-1; maybe TRBD1 (6 bases). The CDR3 sequence is 17 residues long. V was shortened by 5 bases and J by 4 bases, with 23 bases between the two germline ends. Germline loops: CDR1 LNHDA, CDR2 SQIVND (reference sequence). The CDR3 here is CASSSGGQGRKGTEAFF. The CDR3 DNA is TGTGCCAGTAGTTCGGGCGGCCAGGGGAGAAAGGGCACTGAAGCTTTCTTT.

The chain joins TRBV28 to TRBJ1-2; tentative D call: TRBD1 (5 bases). Looked up from germline, CDR1 is MDHEN and CDR2 is SYDVKM. V shed 5 bases and J shed 3 bases, with 10 bases lying between them. The CDR3 is 13 amino acids. CDR3 sequence (DNA): TGTGCCAGCAGTCTTAACAGGTACTATGGCTACACCTTC. It codes for CASSLNRYYGYTF.

The chain uses TRBV28 and TRBJ1-5, with D possibly matching TRBD1 (5 bases). The length of the CDR3 is 14 residues. Per germline, CDR1 MDHEN and CDR2 SYDVKM. V lost 5 bases and J 11 bases, leaving 19 bases between the germline ends. The CDR3 DNA is TGTGCCAGCAGTGAGGGACGGGTAATTGGGGCCCAGCATTTT. This codes for CASSEGRVIGAQHF.

The chain joins TRBV6-1 to TRBJ2-7, with D unclear. There are 11 residues in the CDR3. V was shortened by 6 bases and J by 4 bases, with 7 bases between the two germline ends. CDR1 and CDR2 from the germline V gene are MNHNS and SASEGT. Written as DNA, the CDR3 is TGTGCCAGCAGACAGTTTTACGAGCAGTACTTC. Its translation is CASRQFYEQYF.

This chain connects TRBV2 to TRBJ2-1, with D hard to call. Germline values: CDR1 SNHLY, CDR2 FYNNEI. The CDR3 consists of 13 residues. The V end lost 9 bases, the J end lost 2 bases, and 11 bases lay between the germline ends. The CDR3 protein is CASSGRPYNEQFF. DNA for the CDR3: TGTGCCAGTTCGGGTCGCCCCTACAATGAGCAGTTCTTC.

The genes are TRBV6-5 and TRBJ2-7; the D gene is possibly TRBD2 (5 bases). The V gene lost 2 bases and the J gene lost 12 bases, with 17 bases spanning the gap. Per the germline V gene, CDR1 is MNHEY and CDR2 is SVGAGI. CDR3 length: 13 amino acids. The CDR3 protein is CASSYRGPGGVYF. The DNA for the CDR3 is TGTGCCAGCAGTTACCGGGGTCCAGGTGGGGTGTACTTC.

About this clone: Other DNA sequences in the sample encode the same CDR3. V usage is TRBV29-1 and J usage is TRBJ2-6; D not certain. The V end was cut by 4 bases, the J end by 1 base, with 5 bases between. The length of the CDR3 is 13 residues. Germline-derived CDR1 and CDR2 are SQVTM and ANQGSEA. The DNA for the CDR3 is TGCAGCGTTGTAGGGTCTGGGGCCAACGTCCTGACTTTC. Its protein is CSVVGSGANVLTF.

This chain uses TRBV5-8 with TRBJ1-3; 8 positions agree with TRBD1. The CDR3 extends over 18 amino acids. The junction had 11 bases not matched to a gene; V was cut back by 3 bases and J by 0 bases. Germline CDR1 SGHTS, CDR2 YDEGEE. CDR3 coding DNA: TGTGCCAGCAGCTCTGTTACTTCGGACAGGGCCTCTGGAAACACCATATATTTT. It yields the protein CASSSVTSDRASGNTIYF.

This chain connects TRBV7-8 to TRBJ2-2; D is uncertain. V was clipped by 3 bases and J by 1 base, with 6 bases between them. Germline lookup yields CDR1 SGHVS and CDR2 FQNEAQ. This CDR3 has 14 residues. DNA for the CDR3: TGTGCCAGCAGCTTGGCGTTGAACACCGGGGAGCTGTTTTTT. This encodes CASSLALNTGELFF.

The chain carries TRBV7-2 and TRBJ1-1; D unresolved. Looked up from germline, CDR1 is SGHTA and CDR2 is FQGNSA. This CDR3 has 11 residues. V was trimmed by 4 bases and J by 3 bases, leaving 3 bases between them. In nucleotides, the CDR3 is TGTGCCAGCAGCTACCACACTGAAGCTTTCTTT. Amino acids: CASSYHTEAFF.

V and J are TRBV6-6 and TRBJ2-3; 8 nucleotides match TRBD2. CDR1 and CDR2 (germline): MNHNY, SVGAGI (reference sequence). The CDR3 consists of 15 residues. The ends lost 8 bases at V and 4 bases at J; junction bases unmatched: 11. The CDR3 loop reads CASGPGLGGSDTQYF. The CDR3 bases are TGTGCCAGCGGCCCGGGACTAGGAGGATCAGATACGCAGTATTTT.

This chain joins TRBV5-1 and TRBJ2-1; 10 positions agree with TRBD2. The CDR3 has 15 residues. Germline CDR1 reads SGHRS; CDR2 reads YFSETQ. The V gene end was trimmed by 0 bases and the J gene end by 5 bases; junction bases not matched to a gene: 2. CDR3 nucleotides: TGCGCCAGCAGCTTGGCTAGCGGGAGAAACAATGAGCAGTTCTTC. Protein: CASSLASGRNNEQFF.

This sequence joins TRBV5-1 and TRBJ2-6; possibly TRBD1 or TRBD2 for D (5 bases each). Germline-derived CDR1 and CDR2 are SGHRS and YFSETQ. The CDR3 is 16 amino acids. The ends were cut back, 3 bases at V and 4 bases at J, with 14 bases in the middle. CDR3 DNA sequence: TGCGCCAGCAGCTCCCCCCTGGGGGTCGGGGCCAACGTCCTGACTTTC. Translation: CASSSPLGVGANVLTF.

The J gene is TRBJ2-3, the V gene TRBV18, with D hard to call. The V gene's germline CDR1 is KGHSH and CDR2 LQKENI. V lost 2 bases and J 0 bases, leaving 12 bases between the germline ends. The CDR3 is 16 residues long. CDR3 DNA: TGTGCCAGCTCACCAAATGCGGCGACTAGCACAGATACGCAGTATTTT. It encodes CASSPNAATSTDTQYF.

The V and J genes are TRBV6-1 and TRBJ2-7; D uncertain. Trimming took off 0 bases at V and 2 bases at J, with 8 bases between the two ends. Germline V lookup: CDR1 MNHNS, CDR2 SASEGT. The CDR3 contains 14 residues. The CDR3 coding sequence is TGTGCCAGCAGTGAAGCACGTAAGCCCTACGAGCAGTACTTC. Translated: CASSEARKPYEQYF.